Below are 28 T cell receptor beta chains sequenced from a single sample in a study of CD8 T cells in Susac syndrome (dated by TCRdb to the late 2010s). Receptor libraries were prepared by the immunoSEQ multiplex PCR assay. RNA was extracted using the RNeasy kit, and roughly 0.5 to 1 microgram was reverse transcribed with random hexamers. TCRdb cleaned the public reads at Q25 with fastp, built clones with MiXCR and kept in-frame beta chains. Each record represents a unique CDR3 protein, reported with the most common genes and DNA among its rows. Here the sample has some 260,000 distinct CDR3 sequences; 90% to 95% occur a single time. Of the sample, 0.065% to 0.075% is held by the ten largest clones. The sequenced material came from CD4+ T cells from PBMCs. Receptors were obtained from a human donor with multiple sclerosis.

The V call is TRBV6-6, the J call TRBJ1-2; D gene unclear. CDR1 is MNHNY, CDR2 SVGAGI, per germline (reference sequence). This CDR3 region has 11 residues. V was cut by 3 bases and J by 12 bases, with 11 bases left in between. Here the CDR3 reads CASSYRDWHTF. CDR3 coding DNA: TGTGCCAGCAGTTATAGGGATTGGCACACCTTC.

The table lists this clonotype with a few counts. V and J are TRBV30 and TRBJ2-5, with D possibly TRBD2 on 6 matching bases. This CDR3 has 10 residues. CDR1 is GTSNPN, CDR2 SVGIG, per germline (reference sequence). The germline V and J ends were trimmed by 3 bases and 7 bases, with 6 bases remaining between them. The CDR3 DNA is TGTGCCTGGAGGGGGGGGACCCAGTACTTC. As protein: CAWRGGTQYF.

The CDR3 DNA is TGTGCCACCAGTGATGCGGGAGGGCCCGGGAGCACAGATACGCAGTATTTT. Protein product: CATSDAGGPGSTDTQYF. The V gene is TRBV24-1, the J gene TRBJ2-3; the match to TRBD2 covers 9 bases. The CDR3 runs to 17 residues. In germline, CDR1 is KGHDR, CDR2 SFDVKD. J gave up 0 bases and V 3 bases, and 6 bases lay outside the gene matches.

The CDR3 reads CSGRRGRETQYF. DNA of the CDR3: TGCAGCGGGAGGCGGGGGCGGGAGACCCAGTACTTC. The V and J genes are TRBV29-1 and TRBJ2-5, with D maybe TRBD2 (7 bases). V was clipped by 7 bases and J by 5 bases, with 14 bases between them. Germline CDR1 is SQVTM and CDR2 is ANQGSEA. The CDR3 sequence is 12 residues long.

The chain links TRBV4-1 to TRBJ2-5; 9 bases line up with TRBD2. This CDR3 has 18 amino acids. The germline CDR1 and CDR2 sequences are MGHRA and YSYEKL. Trimming took 0 bases from V and 5 from J; bases not matched to a gene: 13. The chain's CDR3 is CASSQDRWPGLAGETQYF. CDR3 DNA sequence: TGCGCCAGCAGCCAAGACCGGTGGCCGGGACTAGCAGGCGAGACCCAGTACTTC.

The V and J genes are TRBV28 and TRBJ1-5, with D uncertain. This CDR3 has 14 residues. Trimming shortened V by 7 bases and J by 3 bases, and 13 bases separated the two germline ends. Germline values: CDR1 MDHEN, CDR2 SYDVKM. CDR3 residues: CASTLARNNQPQHF. In nucleotides, the CDR3 is TGTGCCAGCACCCTTGCTAGGAACAATCAGCCCCAGCATTTT.

The CDR3 DNA sequence: TGCGCCAGCAGCTTGGCGCCTAGCGGGAGGGCAGATACGCAGTATTTT. It encodes CASSLAPSGRADTQYF. V gene TRBV5-1 combines with J gene TRBJ2-3; 12 positions match TRBD2. There are 16 residues in the CDR3. J lost 4 bases, V lost 0 bases, and 3 bases had no gene match. CDR1 and CDR2 (germline): SGHRS, YFSETQ.

The rearrangement links TRBV20-1 to TRBJ1-2; no clear D. Trimming removed 1 base from V and 5 bases from J, with 11 bases in between. Germline loops: CDR1 DFQATT, CDR2 SNEGSKA (reference sequence). The CDR3 is 13 residues long. The CDR3 DNA is TGCAGTGCTAGAGTGTCACCTCGATATGGCTACACCTTC. It is translated as CSARVSPRYGYTF.

Remarks on this clonotype: No DNA is shown, since the ends of the CDR3 on it are uncertain; the CDR3 is the one TCRdb lists. The J gene is TRBJ1-1, the V gene TRBV7-5; the table's D call, TRBD1, was not checked against the DNA. TRBV7-5 is described as a pseudogene. The CDR3 is 17 amino acids in total, end residues counted. CDR3: CISVPEALRQGSTEAFF.

This clonotype was detected only once. J is TRBJ1-1 and V is TRBV7-9; D is possibly TRBD1 (5 bases). Germline V gene data show CDR1 as SEHNR and CDR2 as FQNEAQ (reference sequence). This CDR3 has 14 residues. The germline V and J ends were trimmed by 5 bases and 1 base, with 11 bases remaining between them. CDR3 loop: CASSEGGENTEAFF. CDR3 in DNA: TGTGCCAGCAGCGAGGGAGGGGAGAACACTGAAGCTTTCTTT.

CDR3 protein: CSARDWGRGRNEQFF. The CDR3 DNA reads as TGCAGTGCTAGAGATTGGGGGAGGGGGCGGAATGAGCAGTTCTTC. V and J are TRBV20-1 and TRBJ2-1; either TRBD1 or TRBD2 may supply D (7 bases each). From germline, CDR1 is DFQATT and CDR2 SNEGSKA (reference sequence). Deletions cut 0 bases from V and 7 bases from J, with 16 bases between. This CDR3 has 15 residues.

V is TRBV29-1 and J is TRBJ2-1; D gene uncertain. Germline values: CDR1 SQVTM, CDR2 ANQGSEA. This CDR3 region has 10 residues. Between the trimmed V and J ends, which lost 4 bases and 8 bases, there was a span of 6 bases. The CDR3: CSVGEDEQFF. Here the CDR3 DNA reads TGCAGCGTTGGCGAAGATGAGCAGTTCTTC.

The chain joins TRBV5-1 to TRBJ1-2, with D unclear. Trimming left V 2 bases short and J 5 bases short, with 10 bases between. This CDR3 has 13 residues. The germline gives CDR1 SGHRS, CDR2 YFSETQ. As DNA, the CDR3 is TGCGCCAGCAGCTTTGGGCAGAAGTATGGCTACACCTTC. This sequence encodes CASSFGQKYGYTF.

The rearrangement joins TRBV2 to TRBJ1-1; maybe TRBD1 (5 bases). The CDR3 has 14 residues. Trimming took off 3 bases at V and 6 bases at J, with 14 bases between the two ends. Germline V gene sequence: CDR1 SNHLY, CDR2 FYNNEI. The CDR3 sequence: CASSEGQGKAEAFF. DNA of the CDR3: TGTGCCAGCAGTGAGGGCCAGGGTAAGGCTGAAGCTTTCTTT. The full variable domain, completed using reference TRBV2 and TRBJ1-1, is EPEVTQTPSHQVTQMGQEVILRCVPISNHLYFYWYRQILGQKVEFLVSFYNNEISEKSEIFDDQFSVERPDGSNFTLKIRSTKLEDSAMYFCASSEGQGKAEAFFGQGTRLTVV.

V gene TRBV20-1 combines with J gene TRBJ2-7; 7 bases align to TRBD2. Trimming took 3 bases from V and 0 from J; bases not matched to a gene: 2. Per germline, CDR1 DFQATT and CDR2 SNEGSKA (reference sequence). The CDR3 is 13 amino acids. The CDR3 region has the DNA TGCAGTGCTAGCGGGGGGACCTCCTACGAGCAGTACTTC. Encoded protein: CSASGGTSYEQYF.

V and J are TRBV27 and TRBJ2-3; no reliable D call. Trimming took off 6 bases at V and 8 bases at J, with 9 bases between the two ends. This CDR3 has 11 residues. Per the germline V gene, CDR1 is MNHEY and CDR2 is SMNVEV (reference sequence). CDR3 residues: CASRVAFTQYF. CDR3 in DNA: TGTGCCAGCAGAGTAGCCTTTACGCAGTATTTT.

This clonotype showed up just once. The V and J genes are TRBV4-1 and TRBJ2-5, with D unresolved. The V gene lost 1 base and the J gene lost 5 bases, with 8 bases spanning the gap. The germline V gene has CDR1 MGHRA and CDR2 YSYEKL. This CDR3 is 13 amino acids long. This CDR3 is CASSQVLGETQYF. The CDR3 coding sequence is TGCGCCAGCAGCCAAGTCTTGGGGGAGACCCAGTACTTC.

This chain uses TRBV12-3 or TRBV12-4 with TRBJ2-2; D gene uncertain. There are 13 residues in the CDR3. Trimming took off 7 bases at V and 1 base at J, with 7 bases between the two ends. CDR3 nucleotide sequence: TGTGCCAGCAACCGTGGGAACACCGGGGAGCTGTTTTTT. It specifies CASNRGNTGELFF.

The rearrangement uses TRBV3-1 and TRBJ2-7, with D perhaps matching TRBD2 (7 bases). Germline CDR1 reads LGHDT; CDR2 reads YNNKEL (reference sequence). The CDR3 has 15 amino acids. Trimming left V 3 bases short and J 2 bases short, with 14 bases between. DNA for the CDR3: TGTGCCAGCAGCCAGGGGGCGGGGGTCGCCTACGAGCAGTACTTC. As protein: CASSQGAGVAYEQYF.

The chain recombines TRBV30 with TRBJ1-4; TRBD1 is a possible D gene (6 bases). This CDR3 comprises 14 residues. CDR1 is GTSNPN, CDR2 SVGIG, per germline (reference sequence). V gave up 1 base and J gave up 0 bases, with 6 bases separating them. The CDR3 reads CAWSEGATNEKLFF. The CDR3 DNA reads as TGTGCCTGGAGTGAGGGGGCAACTAATGAAAAACTGTTTTTT.

V is TRBV23-1 and J is TRBJ2-3, with unresolved D. TRBV23-1 is placed among ORFs of uncertain function. The germline V and J ends were trimmed by 2 bases and 0 bases, with 9 bases remaining between them. The CDR3 has 15 amino acids. CDR3 loop: CASSQGSQSTDTQYF. CDR3 bases: TGCGCCAGCAGTCAAGGGTCGCAGAGCACAGATACGCAGTATTTT.

The chain joins TRBV29-1 to TRBJ2-1, with TRBD2 identical over 11 bases. From germline, CDR1 is SQVTM and CDR2 ANQGSEA. The CDR3 loop spans 14 amino acids. J lost 1 base, V lost 4 bases, and 0 bases had no gene match. The CDR3 sequence is CSVVAGGSYNEQFF. CDR3 coding DNA: TGCAGCGTTGTAGCGGGGGGGTCCTACAATGAGCAGTTCTTC.

The V and J genes are TRBV9 and TRBJ1-1; D gene uncertain. V lost 0 bases, J lost 4 bases, and 13 bases lay in between. CDR3 length equals 15 residues. CDR1 and CDR2 from the germline V gene are SGDLS and YYNGEE. Here the CDR3 reads CASSVASSRPTEAFF. CDR3 sequence (DNA): TGTGCCAGCAGCGTAGCTAGCAGTCGGCCCACTGAAGCTTTCTTT.

The chain has TRBV19 and TRBJ1-2; D remains ambiguous. Germline V CDR1 and CDR2: LNHDA, SQIVND (reference sequence). Deletions cut 4 bases from V and 4 bases from J, with 10 bases between. The length of the CDR3 is 13 residues. The CDR3 region is CASSRRRSYGYTF. The CDR3 nucleotides are TGTGCCAGTAGTAGACGAAGGAGCTATGGCTACACCTTC.

V usage is TRBV24-1 and J usage is TRBJ2-3; D gene ambiguous. Trimming removed 0 bases from V and 4 bases from J, with 7 bases in between. The CDR3 has 14 amino acids. Germline CDR1 and CDR2: KGHDR and SFDVKD. The CDR3 protein is CATSDLVLPDTQYF. For the CDR3, the DNA is TGTGCCACCAGTGATTTGGTGCTCCCAGATACGCAGTATTTT.

The genes are TRBV7-8 and TRBJ2-7; a possible D gene is TRBD1 (6 bases). The CDR3 spans 16 residues. Trimming removed 1 base from V and 2 bases from J, with 15 bases in between. CDR1 is SGHVS and CDR2 is FQNEAQ in the germline V gene. This CDR3 is CASSLGSDRIAYEQYF. The CDR3 DNA is TGTGCCAGCAGCTTAGGGTCCGACAGGATCGCCTACGAGCAGTACTTC.

This clonotype has just a few counts. This chain uses TRBV5-4 with TRBJ2-7; no reliable D call. Germline V gene data show CDR1 as SGHNT and CDR2 as YYREEE (reference sequence). V was trimmed by 4 bases and J by 0 bases, leaving 8 bases between them. The CDR3 sequence is 13 residues long. CDR3 residues: CASSQISSYEQYF. CDR3 nucleotide sequence: TGTGCCAGCAGCCAAATTAGCTCCTACGAGCAGTACTTC.

V usage is TRBV20-1 and J usage is TRBJ2-2, with TRBD2 as a possible D gene (5 bases). Germline-derived CDR1 and CDR2 are DFQATT and SNEGSKA (reference sequence). Deletions cut 6 bases from V and 1 base from J, with 18 bases between. The CDR3 contains 16 residues. The CDR3 region is CSAFRGSSLNTGELFF. As DNA, the CDR3 is TGCAGTGCGTTCAGAGGGAGCTCCCTGAACACCGGGGAGCTGTTTTTT.